The T cell receptor beta chain under discussion was sequenced for a study of blood T cell repertoires in COVID-19. Study overall: Both acute and convalescent COVID-19 samples were obtained from the United States, Italy and Spain. PBMCs, B-cell-depleted T cells, or T cells were the source of the cDNA or gDNA that made up the material.

Looked up from germline, CDR1 is SGHRS and CDR2 is YFSETQ. The CDR3 is made up of 15 amino acids. V lost 1 base and J lost 6; bases outside the gene matches: 4. The authors' processing: The authors estimated nucleated cell counts from reference gene primer amplification. Clones were sequenced by immunoSEQ multiplex PCR, and TCRdb holds only the in-frame ones, with some missing. That table gives V, J and clone size, and the DNA gave D and trimming. This repertoire shows approximately 130,000 clones, more than 80% found once; its top ten account for roughly 4.5%. This clonotype originated in a human donor in a cohort sampled during active COVID-19. The sequencing sample was made of peripheral blood. This chain links TRBV5-1 with TRBJ2-1; 10 nucleotides agree with TRBD1. CDR3 amino acids: CASSLPRDRGNEQFF. The CDR3 region has the DNA TGCGCCAGCAGCTTGCCCCGGGACAGGGGCAATGAGCAGTTCTTC.